The 7 T cell receptor beta chains below come from one sample, sequenced in a study of Ad26.COV2.S vaccination and SARS-CoV-2 variants. Treatment defined: some 19 received Ad26.COV2.S at low or high dose, single or two shots; about 5 received placebo; per-sample allocation not given. Material that was analyzed had been drawn on day 63 after the first vaccine or placebo injection. Produced via immunoSEQ multiplex PCR; TCRdb's table is partial and in-frame only. The repertoire holds 450,000 to 550,000 clones, with roughly nine tenths as singletons. The starting material was peripheral blood, obtained in a trial of Ad26.COV2.S vaccine versus placebo. These TCRs come from a person aged 18 to 59 who received the Ad26.COV2.S COVID-19 vaccine or a placebo.

The rearrangement joins TRBV28 to TRBJ1-5; 7 bases are shared with TRBD1. The trim removed 3 bases at V and 2 bases at J, leaving 4 bases unmatched. The germline V gene encodes CDR1 MDHEN and CDR2 SYDVKM. CDR3 length equals 15 residues. The CDR3 spells CASSFLTGGNQPQHF. The CDR3 coding sequence is TGTGCCAGCAGTTTTCTAACAGGGGGCAATCAGCCCCAGCATTTT.

This clone occurred once. V and J are TRBV6-5 and TRBJ2-7; D is perhaps TRBD2 (6 bases). The V end lost 6 bases, the J end lost 1 base, and 16 bases lay between the germline ends. This CDR3 contains 15 residues. The germline CDR1 and CDR2 sequences are MNHEY and SVGAGI. The CDR3 nucleotides are TGTGCCAGCAGCCTCGTCGGGGGAGTTTCCTACGAGCAGTACTTC. It encodes CASSLVGGVSYEQYF.

With respect to this clone: The sample carries other DNA sequences with the same CDR3. This chain links TRBV7-2 with TRBJ2-5, with D unresolved. The CDR3 is made up of 13 amino acids. The germline CDR1 and CDR2 sequences are SGHTA and FQGNSA. Trimming stripped 2 bases from V and 5 bases from J, with 9 bases between. The CDR3 DNA follows: TGTGCCAGCAGCTTAACGGTTCGTGAGACCCAGTACTTC. Its translation: CASSLTVRETQYF.

The chain recombines TRBV7-9 with TRBJ2-5, with D possibly TRBD2 on 6 matching bases. Germline lookup yields CDR1 SEHNR and CDR2 FQNEAQ (reference sequence). Trimming stripped 4 bases from V and 2 bases from J, with 23 bases between. The CDR3 is 18 amino acids. The CDR3 nucleotides read TGTGCCAGCAGCTCAAGAGGTTCGTTTCTGGGACTGCAAGAGACCCAGTACTTC. This gives the protein CASSSRGSFLGLQETQYF.

The V call is TRBV6-6, the J call TRBJ2-3; 9 bases are a match to TRBD2. Germline assignment: CDR1 MNHNY and CDR2 SVGAGI (reference sequence). J lost 5 bases, V lost 11 bases, and 11 bases had no gene match. The CDR3 is 14 residues long. The CDR3 nucleotides read TGTGCCGGGTCCCCGGGACTAGCTGTAGATACGCAGTATTTT. This translates into CAGSPGLAVDTQYF.

The chain joins TRBV6-5 to TRBJ2-1, with D unresolved. This CDR3 contains 12 residues. The V end was cut by 7 bases, the J end by 9 bases, with 13 bases between. Germline CDR1 and CDR2: MNHEY and SVGAGI. The CDR3, as DNA: TGTGCCAGCATTATGAATCCCATTGAGCAGTTCTTC. This sequence encodes CASIMNPIEQFF.

This chain connects TRBV27 to TRBJ1-4; 7 positions match TRBD1. The J segment lost 4 bases and the V segment lost 3 bases, leaving 8 bases of the junction unmatched. The CDR3 is made up of 16 amino acids. Germline loops: CDR1 MNHEY, CDR2 SMNVEV (reference sequence). The CDR3 DNA follows: TGTGCCAGCAGTTTGAGCGCGGGACAGCGTAATGAAAAACTGTTTTTT. Protein: CASSLSAGQRNEKLFF.